Here is one TCR beta chain with its context. Its specific antigen is unknown. Per-base qualities were not stored, and no clone one base away is much larger. The library relied on PCR. This sample was sequenced with an Illumina HiSeq 2500. Unique molecular identifiers were incorporated into TCR beta cDNA libraries to reduce PCR and sequencing biases. Approximately 500,000 cDNA molecules were obtained for every 1 to 10 million input T cells, so each molecule roughly corresponded to one T cell. The patient libraries were prepared and sequenced with the same protocol used for the earlier healthy control dataset. Samples belonging to the same batch were prepared together, multiplexed and sequenced on a shared HiSeq lane. As for the original processing: Raw barcoded reads were processed with MIGEC, and single-read molecular identifier groups were discarded before consensus assembly and CDR3 extraction. VDJtools was used for post-analysis of the clonotype tables, with diversity normalized by down-sampling every dataset to the smallest sample size. Repertoire overlap clustering matched CDR3 amino acid but not nucleotide sequences to correct batch-related cross-sample contamination. The raw public reads went through TCRdb reprocessing: fastp at Q25, MiXCR clone calling, in-frame beta chains kept. Entries that share a CDR3 protein sequence are merged under the most common genes and DNA. TCRdb's processing, not the authors' own work, is the source of the V and J calls. The sample records 650,000 to 900,000 distinct CDR3 sequences, roughly 46% of which are singletons. The top ten clonotypes cover roughly 4.4% of the sample.

To demonstrate the VDJtools post-analysis software, the study profiled TCR beta repertoires from the peripheral blood of around 13 young patients with multiple sclerosis. Multiple sclerosis patients were children and adolescents aged 6 to 15 years. The CDR3 measures 18 amino acids from cysteine to phenylalanine. Here the CDR3 DNA is all that survives: 54 bases in frame from base 1. V is reduced by 1 base and J by 0 bases, leaving a spacing of 16 bases between them. CDR1 and CDR2 were assigned from the germline V gene as SGHVS and FQNEAQ. The data derive from a study of post-analysis software for immune sequencing data (dated by TCRdb to 2013 to 2016). For context, the study as a whole: Disease courses on record covered relapsing-remitting, secondary progressive and progressive-relapsing multiple sclerosis, though some patients had no subtype annotation. The multiple sclerosis patient repertoires were compared with some twelve previously published healthy control repertoires from donors aged about 6 to 26 years. A subset of samples was prepared in parallel using single-end sample barcoding, then pooled and co-amplified after Illumina adapter ligation. Study-wide conclusions, independent of this receptor: The multiple sclerosis patient group was slightly younger than the control group. Direct clustering with F measure revealed strong co-clustering of samples prepared in the same batch, which led to a batch-effect correction. Significantly higher frequencies in patients than in controls were found for roughly 5 TRBV segments, including TRBV5-6, TRBV5-1 and TRBV20-1. Significantly lower normalized Chao1 diversity was found in multiple sclerosis patients than in controls, suggesting substantial peripheral T-cell clonal expansion.

The source of this sequence is a girl aged 5-17 years with multiple sclerosis. The chain uses TRBV7-8 and TRBJ2-1; the D gene is perhaps TRBD2, from 6 matching bases. Sequencing was performed on blood. The CDR3 here reads CASSLVRGYSPSYNEQFF. The DNA sequence reads TGTGCCAGCAGCTTAGTGCGGGGATATAGCCCCTCCTACAATGAGCAGTTCTTC.